The clone carrying this T cell receptor (beta chain) was recorded a few times. These data come from a study of PD-L1 blockade in urothelial cancer. Study-wide context: Patients initiated atezolizumab in 2014 at 1,200 mg intravenously every 3 weeks. Blood was tested 3 weeks (second dose) and 6 weeks into treatment.

Profiling relied on immunoSEQ multiplex PCR, and the TCRdb table lists in-frame clones only, not all of them. The sample has more than 55,000 clones; 75% to 90% are singletons. Time point described: pretreatment peripheral blood. The CDR3 length is 12 residues. The germline V gene has CDR1 SEHNR and CDR2 FQNEAQ (reference sequence). V lost 1 base to trimming and J lost 7 bases, with 5 bases between them. This TCR came from a man between 65 and 79 years old with urothelial cancer. The material was PBMCs, obtained around atezolizumab (anti-PD-L1) treatment. V usage is TRBV7-9 and J usage is TRBJ2-1, with D hard to call. The CDR3 loop is CASSLGSNEQFF. CDR3 sequence (DNA): TGTGCCAGCAGCTTAGGGAGTAATGAGCAGTTCTTC. The full variable domain, rest sourced from reference TRBV7-9 and TRBJ2-1, is DTGVSQNPRHKITKRGQNVTFRCDPISEHNRLYWYRQTLGQGPEFLTYFQNEAQLEKSRLLSDRFSAERPKGSFSTLEIQRTEQGDSAMYLCASSLGSNEQFFGPGTRLTVL.